The clone carrying this TCR beta chain has more than one count but fewer than ten. Looked up from germline, CDR1 is ENHRY and CDR2 is SYGVKD. This CDR3 is built from 17 residues. J gave up 5 bases and V 11 bases, and 15 bases lay outside the gene matches. Every participating donor contributed around 9.5 milliliters of peripheral blood through a draw. Through a sample-barcoded 5' primer and a J-beta primer mix, a second PCR was run for roughly 6 to 12 cycles. TCRdb itself ran the 5' RACE reads through MiXCR, one entry per CDR3 protein. The sample has about 1.5 million distinct CDR3 sequences; about 43% are singletons. This sample was taken from a study of blood T cells in healthy people across ages.

V gene TRBV10-3 combines with J gene TRBJ2-5, with 15 bases identical to TRBD2. Sequenced input: blood. The TCR originated in a woman younger than 35 in good health. This chain's CDR3 is CASKGLAGGPSEETQYF. DNA of the CDR3: TGTGCCTCCAAAGGACTAGCGGGAGGGCCCTCTGAGGAGACCCAGTACTTC.